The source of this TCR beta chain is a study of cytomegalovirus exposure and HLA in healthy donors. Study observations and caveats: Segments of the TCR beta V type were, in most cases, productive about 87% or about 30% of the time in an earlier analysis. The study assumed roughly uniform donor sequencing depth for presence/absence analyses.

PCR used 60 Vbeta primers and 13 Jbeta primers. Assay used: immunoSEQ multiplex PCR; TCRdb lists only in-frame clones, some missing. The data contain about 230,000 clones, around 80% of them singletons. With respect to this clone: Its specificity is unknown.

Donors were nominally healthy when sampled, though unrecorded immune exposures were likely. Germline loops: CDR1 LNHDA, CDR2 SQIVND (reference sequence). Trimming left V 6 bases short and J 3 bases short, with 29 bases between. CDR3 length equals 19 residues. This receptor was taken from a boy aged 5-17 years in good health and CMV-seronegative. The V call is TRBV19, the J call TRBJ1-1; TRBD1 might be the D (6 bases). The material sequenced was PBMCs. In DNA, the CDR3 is TGTGCCAGTAGGTTTGGGGGCCCTCTTCCTCAAGCGAGACACACTGAAGCTTTCTTT. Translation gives CASRFGGPLPQARHTEAFF.